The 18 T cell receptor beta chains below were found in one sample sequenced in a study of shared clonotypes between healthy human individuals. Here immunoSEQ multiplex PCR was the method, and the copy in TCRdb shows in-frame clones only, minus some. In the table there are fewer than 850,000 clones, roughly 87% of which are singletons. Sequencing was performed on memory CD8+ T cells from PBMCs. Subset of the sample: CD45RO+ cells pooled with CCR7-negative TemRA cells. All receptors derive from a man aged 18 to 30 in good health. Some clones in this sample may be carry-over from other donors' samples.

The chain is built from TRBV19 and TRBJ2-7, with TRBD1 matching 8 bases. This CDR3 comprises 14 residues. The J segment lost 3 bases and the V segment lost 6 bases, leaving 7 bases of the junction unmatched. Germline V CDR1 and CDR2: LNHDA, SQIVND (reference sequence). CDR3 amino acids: CASRKDRAGYEQYF. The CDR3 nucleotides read TGTGCCAGTAGAAAGGACAGGGCAGGCTACGAGCAGTACTTC.

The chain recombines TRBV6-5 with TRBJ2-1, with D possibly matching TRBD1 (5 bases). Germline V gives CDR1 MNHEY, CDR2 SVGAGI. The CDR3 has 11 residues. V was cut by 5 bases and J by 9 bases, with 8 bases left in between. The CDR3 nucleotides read TGTGCCAGCAGTGGGGCCCTTGAGCAGTTCTTC. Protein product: CASSGALEQFF.

The DNA of the CDR3 is TGTGCCAGCAGAGATCTGGGACAGGGGTGGGAAGAGACCCAGTACTTC. Residues: CASRDLGQGWEETQYF. This rearrangement joins TRBV7-9 to TRBJ2-5, with 10 bases identical to TRBD1. The CDR3 has 16 amino acids. Trimming cost V 6 bases and J 3 bases; bases outside gene matches: 10. Per the germline V gene, CDR1 is SEHNR and CDR2 is FQNEAQ (reference sequence).

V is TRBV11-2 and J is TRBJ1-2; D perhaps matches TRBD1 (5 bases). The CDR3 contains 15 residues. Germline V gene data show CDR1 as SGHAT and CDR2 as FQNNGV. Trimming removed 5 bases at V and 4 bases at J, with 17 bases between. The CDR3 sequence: CASSNTREIGYGYTF. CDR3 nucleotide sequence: TGTGCCAGCAGCAATACCAGGGAGATTGGCTATGGCTACACCTTC.

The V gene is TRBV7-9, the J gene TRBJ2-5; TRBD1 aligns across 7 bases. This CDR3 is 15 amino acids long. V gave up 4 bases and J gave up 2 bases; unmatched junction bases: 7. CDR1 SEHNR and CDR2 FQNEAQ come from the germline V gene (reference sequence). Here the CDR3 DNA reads TGTGCCAGCAGCTCCGGGACAGAATTTCAAGAGACCCAGTACTTC. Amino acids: CASSSGTEFQETQYF.

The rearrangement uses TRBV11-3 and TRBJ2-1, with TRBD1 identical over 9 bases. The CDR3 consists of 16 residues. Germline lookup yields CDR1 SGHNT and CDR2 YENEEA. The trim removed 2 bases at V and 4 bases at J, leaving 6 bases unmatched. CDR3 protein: CASSLKATGGYNEQFF. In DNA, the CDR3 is TGTGCCAGCAGCTTAAAGGCGACAGGGGGATACAATGAGCAGTTCTTC.

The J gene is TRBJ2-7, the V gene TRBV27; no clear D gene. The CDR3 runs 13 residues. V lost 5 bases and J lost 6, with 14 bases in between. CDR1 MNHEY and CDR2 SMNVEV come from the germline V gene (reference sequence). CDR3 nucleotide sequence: TGTGCCAGCAGTCTCCTGGGCTTTGGCGAGCAGTACTTC. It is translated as CASSLLGFGEQYF.

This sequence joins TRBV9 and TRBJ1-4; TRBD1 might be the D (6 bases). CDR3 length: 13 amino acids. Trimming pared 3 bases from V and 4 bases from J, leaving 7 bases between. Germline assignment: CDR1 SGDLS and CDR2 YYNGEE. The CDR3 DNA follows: TGTGCCAGCAGCGAGGACAGTAATGAAAAACTGTTTTTT. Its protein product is CASSEDSNEKLFF.

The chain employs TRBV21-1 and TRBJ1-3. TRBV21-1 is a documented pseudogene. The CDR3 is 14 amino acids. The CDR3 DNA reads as TGTGCCAGCCCCTACGTACGCTGTGGAAACACCATATATTTT. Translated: CASPYVRCGNTIYF.

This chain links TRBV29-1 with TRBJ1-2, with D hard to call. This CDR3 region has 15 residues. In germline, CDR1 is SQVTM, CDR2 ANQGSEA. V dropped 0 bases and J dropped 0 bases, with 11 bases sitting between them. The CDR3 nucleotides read TGCAGCGTTGAAGACCGAGCGGAAGCTAACTATGGCTACACCTTC. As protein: CSVEDRAEANYGYTF.

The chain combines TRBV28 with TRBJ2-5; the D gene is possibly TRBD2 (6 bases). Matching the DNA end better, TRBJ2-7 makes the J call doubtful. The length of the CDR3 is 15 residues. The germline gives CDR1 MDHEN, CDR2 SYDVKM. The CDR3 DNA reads TGTGCCAGCAGTTTAGGGCTAGCGCGCTCCTACGAGCAGTACTTC. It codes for CASSLGLARSYEQYF.

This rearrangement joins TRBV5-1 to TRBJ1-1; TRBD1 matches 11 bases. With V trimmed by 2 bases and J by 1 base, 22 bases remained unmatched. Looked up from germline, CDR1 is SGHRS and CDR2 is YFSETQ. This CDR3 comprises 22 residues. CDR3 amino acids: CASSFNGQGAAVPSRRNTEAFF. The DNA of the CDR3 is TGCGCCAGCAGCTTCAATGGACAGGGGGCGGCCGTCCCCTCCCGAAGGAACACTGAAGCTTTCTTT.

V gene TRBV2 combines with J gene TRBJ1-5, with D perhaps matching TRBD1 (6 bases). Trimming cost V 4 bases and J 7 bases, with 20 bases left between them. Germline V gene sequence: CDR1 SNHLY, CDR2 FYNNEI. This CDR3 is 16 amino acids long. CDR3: CASSAGGNPRGQPQHF. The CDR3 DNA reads TGTGCCAGCAGTGCCGGGGGGAACCCCAGGGGCCAGCCCCAGCATTTT.

The CDR3 region is CASSFRTSGRAKQYF. CDR3 DNA sequence: TGTGCCAGCAGTTTTAGGACTAGCGGGAGGGCCAAGCAGTACTTC. This rearrangement joins TRBV28 to TRBJ2-5; 15 bases line up with TRBD2. V dropped 3 bases and J dropped 11; count of bases not matched to a gene: 7. Germline V gene data show CDR1 as MDHEN and CDR2 as SYDVKM. This CDR3 is built from 15 residues.

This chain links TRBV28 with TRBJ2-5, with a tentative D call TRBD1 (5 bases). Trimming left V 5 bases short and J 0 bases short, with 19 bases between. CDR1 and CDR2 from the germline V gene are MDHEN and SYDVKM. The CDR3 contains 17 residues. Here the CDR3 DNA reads TGTGCCAGCAGTCCCGGCGGAAGCAGGGCGTACCAAGAGACCCAGTACTTC. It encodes CASSPGGSRAYQETQYF.

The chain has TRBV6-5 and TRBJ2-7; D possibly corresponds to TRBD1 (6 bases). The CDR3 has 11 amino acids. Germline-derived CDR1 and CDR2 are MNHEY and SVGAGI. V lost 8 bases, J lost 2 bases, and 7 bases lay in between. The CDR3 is CASGQPYEQYF. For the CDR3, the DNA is TGTGCCAGCGGACAGCCCTACGAGCAGTACTTC.

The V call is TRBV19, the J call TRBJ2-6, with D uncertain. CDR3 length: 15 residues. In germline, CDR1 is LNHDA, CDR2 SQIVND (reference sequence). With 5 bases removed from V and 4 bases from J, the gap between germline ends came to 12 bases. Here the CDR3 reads CASSLSLWGANVLTF. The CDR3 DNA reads TGTGCCAGTAGTCTTTCCCTCTGGGGGGCCAACGTCCTGACTTTC.

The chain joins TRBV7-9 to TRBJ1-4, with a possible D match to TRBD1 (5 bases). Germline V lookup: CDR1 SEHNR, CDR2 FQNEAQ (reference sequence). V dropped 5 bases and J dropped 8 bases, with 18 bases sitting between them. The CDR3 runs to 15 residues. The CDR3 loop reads CASSVQEVVGEKLFF. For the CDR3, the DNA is TGTGCCAGCAGCGTACAGGAGGTAGTCGGAGAAAAACTGTTTTTT.